The TCR beta chain described here comes from a study of blood T cell repertoires in COVID-19. Across the whole study: The samples span acute and convalescent COVID-19 from the United States, Italy and Spain. Sample material is recorded as cDNA or gDNA derived from T cells, B-cell-depleted T cells, or PBMCs.

Original analysis: Estimates of nucleated cell counts were drawn from the amplification of reference gene primers. Measured with immunoSEQ multiplex PCR; TCRdb has only the in-frame clones, and not every one. The D gene and trimming were derived from the DNA, and the V and J assignments and clone size from that table. The data hold about 300,000 clones, with about nine tenths observed a single time. Trimming cost V 8 bases and J 5 bases, with 15 bases left between them. The CDR3 runs to 13 residues. The V gene's germline CDR1 is MDHEN and CDR2 SYDVKM. The chain combines TRBV28 with TRBJ1-2, with D possibly TRBD1 on 6 matching bases. The origin of this receptor is a woman under 40 with COVID-19, enrolled during active disease. The specimen was peripheral blood. The DNA of the CDR3 is TGTGCCAGCGACATGGACAGTGGTTATGGCTACACCTTC. It specifies CASDMDSGYGYTF.